This T cell receptor beta chain comes out of a study of CD8 T cells in Susac syndrome. Study as a whole: Patients with Susac syndrome were therapy-naive, taking corticosteroids, with some also receiving intravenous immunoglobulin, or taking intravenous immunoglobulin alone at the time their blood was drawn.

The V gene's germline CDR1 is MGHDK and CDR2 SYGVNS. This CDR3 is built from 15 residues. With V trimmed by 3 bases and J by 5 bases, 6 bases remained unmatched. Study-wide results and limits: Clonal expansion was missing from Susac syndrome CD4+ T cell repertoires.

Reverse transcription of about 0.45 to 1 ug RNA was performed with random hexamers. TCR beta CDR3 was amplified by immunoSEQ multiplex PCR. This amplification extended across 54 Vbeta and 13 Jbeta segments. Via MiXCR, TCRdb re-called the immunoSEQ multiplex PCR reads, giving one row per CDR3 protein. The data hold around 170,000 distinct CDR3 sequences, with 90% to 95% observed a single time. Worth noting for this clonotype: As yet, its antigen is unknown.

TCR beta from blood CD8+ and CD4+ T cells was sequenced. The sequencing input was CD4+ T cells from PBMCs. This chain connects TRBV25-1 to TRBJ1-4; 7 nucleotides agree with TRBD1. The TCR originated in a human donor with Susac syndrome. As DNA, the CDR3 is TGTGCCAGCAGTGATTGGACAGGAGAGAATGAAAAACTGTTTTTT. It specifies CASSDWTGENEKLFF.